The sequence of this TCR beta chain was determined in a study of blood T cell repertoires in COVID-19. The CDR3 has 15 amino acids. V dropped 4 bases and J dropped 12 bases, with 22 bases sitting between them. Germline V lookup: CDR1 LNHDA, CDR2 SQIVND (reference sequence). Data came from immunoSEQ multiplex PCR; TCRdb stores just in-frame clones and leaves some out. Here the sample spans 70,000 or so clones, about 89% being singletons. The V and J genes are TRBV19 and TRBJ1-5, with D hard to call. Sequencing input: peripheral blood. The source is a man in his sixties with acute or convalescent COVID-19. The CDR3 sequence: CASSTDSNPPGVQHF. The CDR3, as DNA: TGTGCCAGTAGTACGGACTCCAACCCGCCGGGAGTCCAGCATTTT.